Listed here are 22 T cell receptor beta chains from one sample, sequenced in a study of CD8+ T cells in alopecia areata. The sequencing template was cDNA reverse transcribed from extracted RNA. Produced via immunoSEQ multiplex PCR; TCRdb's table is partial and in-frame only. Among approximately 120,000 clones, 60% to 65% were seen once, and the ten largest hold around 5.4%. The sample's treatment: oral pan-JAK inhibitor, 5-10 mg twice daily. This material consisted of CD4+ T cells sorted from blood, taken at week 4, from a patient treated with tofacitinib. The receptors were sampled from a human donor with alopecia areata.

CDR3 loop: CASRWGGSGANVLTF. CDR3 DNA sequence: TGTGCCAGCAGGTGGGGGGGCTCTGGGGCCAACGTCCTGACTTTC. The chain links TRBV7-2 to TRBJ2-6, with 7 bases matching TRBD2. Unmatched junction bases numbered 2, after V lost 6 bases and J lost 0 bases. The germline gives CDR1 SGHTA, CDR2 FQGNSA. The CDR3 is 15 amino acids.

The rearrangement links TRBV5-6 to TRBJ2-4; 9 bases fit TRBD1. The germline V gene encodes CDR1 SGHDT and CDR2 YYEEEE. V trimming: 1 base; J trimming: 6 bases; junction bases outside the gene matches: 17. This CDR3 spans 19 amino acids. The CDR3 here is CASSLLTGGAFRARNIQYF. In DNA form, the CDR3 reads TGTGCCAGCAGCTTGTTAACAGGGGGCGCGTTCAGGGCGAGAAACATTCAGTACTTC.

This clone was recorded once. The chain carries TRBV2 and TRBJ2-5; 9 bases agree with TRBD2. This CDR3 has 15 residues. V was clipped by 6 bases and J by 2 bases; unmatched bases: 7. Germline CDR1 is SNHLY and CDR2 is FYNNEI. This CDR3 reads CASRAAGGYQETQYF. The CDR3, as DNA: TGTGCCAGCAGGGCAGCGGGAGGCTATCAAGAGACCCAGTACTTC. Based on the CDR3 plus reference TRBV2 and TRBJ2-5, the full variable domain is EPEVTQTPSHQVTQMGQEVILRCVPISNHLYFYWYRQILGQKVEFLVSFYNNEISEKSEIFDDQFSVERPDGSNFTLKIRSTKLEDSAMYFCASRAAGGYQETQYFGPGTRLLVL.

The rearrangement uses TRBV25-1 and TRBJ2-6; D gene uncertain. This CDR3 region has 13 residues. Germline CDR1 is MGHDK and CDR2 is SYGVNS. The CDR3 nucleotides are TGTGCATCCTGTCGGTCTGGGGCCAACGTCCTGACTTTC. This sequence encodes CASCRSGANVLTF.

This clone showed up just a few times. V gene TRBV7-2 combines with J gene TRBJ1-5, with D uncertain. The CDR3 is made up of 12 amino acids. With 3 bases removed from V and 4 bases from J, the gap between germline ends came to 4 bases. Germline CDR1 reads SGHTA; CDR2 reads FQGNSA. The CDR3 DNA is TGTGCCAGCAGCTTCAATAATCAGCCCCAGCATTTT. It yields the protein CASSFNNQPQHF.

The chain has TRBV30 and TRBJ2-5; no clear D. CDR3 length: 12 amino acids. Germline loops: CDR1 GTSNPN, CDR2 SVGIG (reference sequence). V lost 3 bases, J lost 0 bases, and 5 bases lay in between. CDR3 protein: CAWRPHQETQYF. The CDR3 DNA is TGTGCCTGGAGGCCGCACCAAGAGACCCAGTACTTC.

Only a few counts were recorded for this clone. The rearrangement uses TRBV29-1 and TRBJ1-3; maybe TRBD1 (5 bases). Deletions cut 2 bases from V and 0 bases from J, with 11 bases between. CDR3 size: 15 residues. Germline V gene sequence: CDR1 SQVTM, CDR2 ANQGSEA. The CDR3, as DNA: TGCAGCGTTGAATCCCCGACAGCCTCTGGAAACACCATATATTTT. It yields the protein CSVESPTASGNTIYF. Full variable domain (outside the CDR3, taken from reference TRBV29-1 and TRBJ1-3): SAVISQKPSRDICQRGTSLTIQCQVDSQVTMMFWYRQQPGQSLTLIATANQGSEATYESGFVIDKFPISRPNLTFSTLTVSNMSPEDSSIYLCSVESPTASGNTIYFGEGSWLTVV.

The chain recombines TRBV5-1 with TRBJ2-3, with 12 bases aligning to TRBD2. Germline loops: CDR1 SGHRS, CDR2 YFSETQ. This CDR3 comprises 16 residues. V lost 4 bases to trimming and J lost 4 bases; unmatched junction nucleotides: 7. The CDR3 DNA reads TGCGCCAGCAGCCCTCAGACTAGCGGGAGCCCAGATACGCAGTATTTT. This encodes CASSPQTSGSPDTQYF. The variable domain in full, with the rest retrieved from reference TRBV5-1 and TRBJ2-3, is KAGVTQTPRYLIKTRGQQVTLSCSPISGHRSVSWYQQTPGQGLQFLFEYFSETQRNKGNFPGRFSGRQFSNSRSEMNVSTLELGDSALYLCASSPQTSGSPDTQYFGPGTRLTVL.

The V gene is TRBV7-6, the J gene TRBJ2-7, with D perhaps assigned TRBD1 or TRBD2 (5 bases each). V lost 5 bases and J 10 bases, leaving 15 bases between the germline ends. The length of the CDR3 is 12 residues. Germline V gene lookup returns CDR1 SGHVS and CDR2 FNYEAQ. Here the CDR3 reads CASSGTEGSQYF. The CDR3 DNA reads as TGTGCCAGCAGCGGGACGGAAGGTTCCCAGTACTTC.

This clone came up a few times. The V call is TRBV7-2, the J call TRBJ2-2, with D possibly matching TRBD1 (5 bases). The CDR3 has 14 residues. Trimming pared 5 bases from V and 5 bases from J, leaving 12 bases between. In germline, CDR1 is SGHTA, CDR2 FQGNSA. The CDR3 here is CASSPLGQTGELFF. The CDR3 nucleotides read TGTGCCAGCAGCCCCCTCGGACAAACCGGGGAGCTGTTTTTT.

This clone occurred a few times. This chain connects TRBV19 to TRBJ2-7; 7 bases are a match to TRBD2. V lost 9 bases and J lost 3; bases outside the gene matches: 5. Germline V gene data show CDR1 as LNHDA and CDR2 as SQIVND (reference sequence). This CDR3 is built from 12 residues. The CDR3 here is CASGDYDYEQYF. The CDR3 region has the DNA TGTGCCAGCGGGGACTACGACTACGAGCAGTACTTC.

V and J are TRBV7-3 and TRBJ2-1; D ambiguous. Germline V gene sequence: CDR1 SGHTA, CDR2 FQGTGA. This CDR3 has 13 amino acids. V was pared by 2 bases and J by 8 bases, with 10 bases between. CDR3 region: CASSLQADDEQFF. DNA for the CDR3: TGTGCCAGCAGCTTACAGGCCGACGATGAGCAGTTCTTC.

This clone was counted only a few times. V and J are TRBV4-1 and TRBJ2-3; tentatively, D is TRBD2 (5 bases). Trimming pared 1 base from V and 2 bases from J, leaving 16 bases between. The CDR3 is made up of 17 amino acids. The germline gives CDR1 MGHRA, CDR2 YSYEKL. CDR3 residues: CASSQGGSEDITDTQYF. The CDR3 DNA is TGCGCCAGCAGCCAAGGAGGTAGCGAGGATATCACAGATACGCAGTATTTT.

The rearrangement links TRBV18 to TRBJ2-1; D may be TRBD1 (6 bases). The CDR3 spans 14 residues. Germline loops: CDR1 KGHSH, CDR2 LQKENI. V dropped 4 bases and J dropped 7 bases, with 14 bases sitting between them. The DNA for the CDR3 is TGTGCCAGCTCACTGTCGGGGCAGGGGAATGAGCAGTTCTTC. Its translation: CASSLSGQGNEQFF.

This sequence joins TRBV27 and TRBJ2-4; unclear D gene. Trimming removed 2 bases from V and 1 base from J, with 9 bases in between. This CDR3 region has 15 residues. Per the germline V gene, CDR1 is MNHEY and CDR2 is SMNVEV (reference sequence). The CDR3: CASSLGPGAKNIQYF. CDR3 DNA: TGTGCCAGCAGTTTAGGCCCCGGGGCCAAAAACATTCAGTACTTC.

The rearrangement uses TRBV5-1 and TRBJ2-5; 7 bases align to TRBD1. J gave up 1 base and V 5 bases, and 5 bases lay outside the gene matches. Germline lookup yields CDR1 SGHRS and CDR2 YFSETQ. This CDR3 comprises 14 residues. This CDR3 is CASRHGQAQETQYF. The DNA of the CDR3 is TGCGCCAGCAGACACGGACAGGCCCAAGAGACCCAGTACTTC.

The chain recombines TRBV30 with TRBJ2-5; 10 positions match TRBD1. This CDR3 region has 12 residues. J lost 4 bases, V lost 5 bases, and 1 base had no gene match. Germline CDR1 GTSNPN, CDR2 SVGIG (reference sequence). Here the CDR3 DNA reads TGTGCCTGGGACAGGGGGCTAGAGACCCAGTACTTC. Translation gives CAWDRGLETQYF.

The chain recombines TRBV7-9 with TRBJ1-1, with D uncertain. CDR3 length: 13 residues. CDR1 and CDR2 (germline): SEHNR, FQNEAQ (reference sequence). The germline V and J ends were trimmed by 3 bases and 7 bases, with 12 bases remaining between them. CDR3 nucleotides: TGTGCCAGCAGCTTGTCCCTGAGATTTGAAGCTTTCTTT. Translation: CASSLSLRFEAFF. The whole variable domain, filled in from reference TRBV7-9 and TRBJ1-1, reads DTGVSQNPRHKITKRGQNVTFRCDPISEHNRLYWYRQTLGQGPEFLTYFQNEAQLEKSRLLSDRFSAERPKGSFSTLEIQRTEQGDSAMYLCASSLSLRFEAFFGQGTRLTVV.

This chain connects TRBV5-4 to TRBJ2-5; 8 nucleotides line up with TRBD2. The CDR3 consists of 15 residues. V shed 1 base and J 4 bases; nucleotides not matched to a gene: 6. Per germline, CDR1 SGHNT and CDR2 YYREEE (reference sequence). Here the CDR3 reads CASSLLSGEGETQYF. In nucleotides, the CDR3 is TGTGCCAGCAGCTTGCTTAGCGGGGAAGGAGAGACCCAGTACTTC.

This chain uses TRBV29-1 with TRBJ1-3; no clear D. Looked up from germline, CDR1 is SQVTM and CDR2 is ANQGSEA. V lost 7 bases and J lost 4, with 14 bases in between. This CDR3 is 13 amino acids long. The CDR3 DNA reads TGCAGCGCGAGGGTTGGAGCCGGAAACACCATATATTTT. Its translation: CSARVGAGNTIYF.

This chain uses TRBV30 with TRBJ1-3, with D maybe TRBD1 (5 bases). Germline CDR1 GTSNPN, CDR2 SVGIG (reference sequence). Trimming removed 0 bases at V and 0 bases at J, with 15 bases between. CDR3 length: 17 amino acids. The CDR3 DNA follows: TGTGCCTGGAGTGTAAGAGGACACCGATTCTCTGGAAACACCATATATTTT. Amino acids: CAWSVRGHRFSGNTIYF.

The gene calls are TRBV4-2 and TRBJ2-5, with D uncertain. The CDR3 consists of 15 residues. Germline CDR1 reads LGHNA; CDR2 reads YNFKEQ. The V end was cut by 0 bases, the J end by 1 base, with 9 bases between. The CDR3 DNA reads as TGTGCCAGCAGCCAAGATCTTGGCAGCCAAGAGACCCAGTACTTC. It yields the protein CASSQDLGSQETQYF.